The T cell receptor (beta chain) described here comes from a study of blood T cells in healthy people across ages (dated by TCRdb to the mid-2010s). General notes on the study: Template switching captured roughly one uniquely barcoded TCR beta cDNA molecule per two T cells in model experiments. To track age-related changes in TCR beta repertoire diversity, the study relied on deep sequencing normalized with unique cDNA molecular identifiers. The donors were divided into four age groups: young (average approximately 17 years), middle-aged (around 37), aged (around 67) and long-lived (about 90). To avoid experimental bias, donors of different ages were distributed randomly across sequencing lanes. Two additional independent replicas of 1 million unique cDNA reads from the same blood draw were analyzed for two donors (one aged 18 to 29 and one aged 80 or older). Broader findings and caveats from the paper: Conclusive comparison of naive and antigen-experienced compartments was prevented by the profiling of bulk unsorted PBMCs. A strong correlation was found between observed TCR beta diversity and the percentage of naive T cells measured by flow cytometry. Observed TCR beta diversity per million T cells fell roughly linearly with age, and a significant reduction was already apparent by age around 40. Estimates of total diversity from one million sequenced T cells were regarded as lower bounds and underestimates. Compared with the aged group, more naive CD4+ T cells, fewer expanded clones and increased TCR diversity were shown by the long-lived group, suggesting age selection. Because the CMV infection status of the donors was unknown, age-related changes in expanded clonotypes may potentially have been confounded.

Donors were 39 systemically healthy Caucasian individuals from Russia aged roughly 6 to 100 years. About 10 milliliters of peripheral blood were collected from each donor into EDTA-treated Vacutainer tubes. Ficoll-Paque density-gradient centrifugation was used to isolate PBMCs, with at least 7 million per sample. Trizol reagent was used to extract total RNA from the PBMCs, yielding at least 6 micrograms per sample. For every donor, an aliquot of PBMCs went through flow cytometry to measure the percentages of naive CD45RAhigh/CD27high T cells. Note on this clonotype: Its recognized antigen is unknown. Nothing much larger sits one base from this clone, and base qualities are not available.

Receptors were amplified or captured by 5' RACE. The sequencing machine was an Illumina HiSeq 2500. A second PCR of about 7 to 12 cycles was run with a J-beta primer mix and a sample-barcoded 5' primer. A template-switch 5' adaptor carrying 12 random nucleotides introduced a unique molecular identifier onto each TCR beta cDNA molecule. At least 2.5 million CDR3-containing paired-end reads were obtained from each sample. First-strand cDNA synthesis was performed from all RNA using the Mint cDNA synthesis kit, with priming by a TRBC-specific oligonucleotide. After uracil-DNA glycosylase treatment, a first 18-cycle PCR used universal primers M1SS and BC2_uni_R on all cDNA. In the original analysis: Normalization of each sample was performed by random selection of 1 million high-quality reads, each carrying a distinct molecular identifier. Reads sharing molecular identifiers were discarded rather than binned into consensus sequences. CDR3 identification, clonotype clustering and error correction used MiTCR with a Q25 quality threshold and the strictest error-elimination algorithm. A nonparametric unseen species model with Euler transformation was used to estimate a lower bound on total TCR beta diversity. The raw public reads went through TCRdb reprocessing: fastp at Q25, MiXCR clone calling, in-frame beta chains kept. Entries that share a CDR3 protein sequence are merged under the most common genes and DNA. V and J calls and clone size were set by TCRdb, not the authors. Recorded for this sample are 1,500,000 or so distinct CDR3 sequences; around 59% of them occurred a single time. The ten largest clones represent roughly 7% of the sample.

CDR1 LNHNV and CDR2 YYDKDF were looked up in the germline V gene (reference sequence). V is clipped by 8 bases and J by 5 bases, and the sequence between their germline boundaries is 12 bases long. The CDR3, from cysteine to phenylalanine, totals 13 residues. Only CDR3 DNA is held: 39 bases, read in frame from base 1. The TCR was taken from a man aged 18 to 29 in good health. Sample: blood. Rearrangement joined TRBV15 to TRBJ1-4; the D gene is unclear. The CDR3 reads as follows: CATEYGGNEKLFF. The nucleotide sequence reads as follows: TGTGCCACCGAGTACGGCGGGAATGAAAAACTGTTTTTT.